These 28 T cell receptor beta chains were sequenced from one sample in a study of T cell repertoires in cytomegalovirus infection. TCRdb re-called the reads through MiXCR, storing one row per CDR3 protein. The table includes about 150,000 distinct CDR3 sequences, about a quarter detected once. The sequenced material came from PBMCs. These receptors were collected from a human donor in good health (CMV status not recorded). Some clones in this sample may be carry-over from other donors' samples.

In its sample, this clonotype was seen a few times. The CDR3 loop is CASITNTEAFF. Here the CDR3 DNA reads TGTGCCAGCATTACGAACACTGAAGCTTTCTTT. This chain joins TRBV28 and TRBJ1-1; no firm D call. V shed 7 bases and J shed 1 base, with 4 bases lying between them. Germline CDR1 is MDHEN and CDR2 is SYDVKM. The CDR3 loop spans 11 amino acids.

This clonotype was seen at least ten times. The chain is built from TRBV12-5 and TRBJ2-1, with D possibly being TRBD1 or TRBD2 (6 bases each). With 7 bases removed from V and 9 bases from J, the gap between germline ends came to 16 bases. This CDR3 comprises 13 residues. The germline V gene encodes CDR1 LGHNT and CDR2 FRNRAP. In nucleotides, the CDR3 is TGTGCTAGTGCCCCGACTAGAGGGGGTGAGCAGTTCTTC. Its translation is CASAPTRGGEQFF.

This clonotype was counted a few times. This chain links TRBV7-3 with TRBJ2-3, with D tentatively TRBD2 (5 bases). Between the trimmed V and J ends, which lost 1 base and 4 bases, there was a span of 12 bases. Looked up from germline, CDR1 is SGHTA and CDR2 is FQGTGA. The CDR3 is 15 amino acids. Here the CDR3 reads CASSLNVRGSDTQYF. The CDR3 nucleotides read TGTGCCAGCAGCTTAAATGTTCGGGGATCAGATACGCAGTATTTT. The full variable domain, its missing parts supplied by reference TRBV7-3 and TRBJ2-3, is GAGVSQTPSNKVTEKGKYVELRCDPISGHTALYWYRQSLGQGPEFLIYFQGTGAADDSGLPNDRFFAVRPEGSVSTLKIQRTERGDSAVYLCASSLNVRGSDTQYFGPGTRLTVL.

The chain combines TRBV28 with TRBJ1-1, with no clear D. Germline CDR1 is MDHEN and CDR2 is SYDVKM. The V end lost 2 bases, the J end lost 0 bases, and 10 bases lay between the germline ends. This CDR3 contains 15 residues. This chain's CDR3 is CASSLSLSMNTEAFF. The CDR3 bases are TGTGCCAGCAGTTTAAGCCTTTCTATGAACACTGAAGCTTTCTTT.

V is TRBV7-9 and J is TRBJ1-5, with D possibly TRBD1 on 6 matching bases. There are 15 residues in the CDR3. V was pared by 0 bases and J by 7 bases, with 13 bases between. Germline assignment: CDR1 SEHNR and CDR2 FQNEAQ (reference sequence). The DNA of the CDR3 is TGTGCCAGCAGCTTAGCGGGGGCCGCAGGACAGCCCCAGCATTTT. This gives the protein CASSLAGAAGQPQHF.

Only a few counts were recorded for this clonotype. This chain connects TRBV20-1 to TRBJ1-4; D is unresolved. Between the trimmed V and J ends, which lost 1 base and 8 bases, there was a span of 11 bases. The CDR3 has 13 residues. From germline, CDR1 is DFQATT and CDR2 SNEGSKA (reference sequence). The CDR3 loop is CSARAGFGEKLFF. The CDR3 DNA is TGCAGTGCTAGAGCGGGGTTTGGGGAAAAACTGTTTTTT.

The CDR3 bases are TGCGCCAGCAGCCCCGTGACAGGGATGAACACTGAAGCTTTCTTT. Translated: CASSPVTGMNTEAFF. The chain employs TRBV5-1 and TRBJ1-1, with 7 bases aligning to TRBD1. V dropped 4 bases and J dropped 0; count of bases not matched to a gene: 6. Germline loops: CDR1 SGHRS, CDR2 YFSETQ. This CDR3 region has 15 residues.

The sample holds a few counts of this clonotype. J is TRBJ1-1 and V is TRBV7-2; the D is unclear. This CDR3 is 15 amino acids long. V dropped 0 bases and J dropped 1 base, with 9 bases sitting between them. Germline CDR1 is SGHTA and CDR2 is FQGNSA. The CDR3 nucleotides are TGTGCCAGCAGCTTAGCCGGACTGGGGAACACTGAAGCTTTCTTT. Translated: CASSLAGLGNTEAFF.

J is TRBJ2-5 and V is TRBV5-6, with D possibly called TRBD1 or TRBD2 (5 bases each). Germline lookup yields CDR1 SGHDT and CDR2 YYEEEE. This CDR3 contains 15 residues. With 0 bases removed from V and 10 bases from J, the gap between germline ends came to 19 bases. CDR3 amino acids: CASSLAVGVAGGQYF. In nucleotides, the CDR3 is TGTGCCAGCAGCTTGGCGGTTGGGGTCGCTGGGGGCCAGTACTTC. The entire variable domain, with the rest obtained from reference TRBV5-6 and TRBJ2-5, is as follows: DAGVTQSPTHLIKTRGQQVTLRCSPKSGHDTVSWYQQALGQGPQFIFQYYEEEERQRGNFPDRFSGHQFPNYSSELNVNALLLGDSALYLCASSLAVGVAGGQYFGPGTRLLVL.

The sample holds many counts of this clonotype. The V and J genes are TRBV28 and TRBJ1-1; D call uncertain. V was pared by 3 bases and J by 8 bases, with 10 bases between. Per the germline V gene, CDR1 is MDHEN and CDR2 is SYDVKM. The CDR3 sequence is 12 residues long. The CDR3 nucleotides read TGTGCCAGCAGTTTTTCTCTGGTAGAAGCTTTCTTT. Translated, it gives CASSFSLVEAFF. The variable domain in full, completed from reference TRBV28 and TRBJ1-1, reads DVKVTQSSRYLVKRTGEKVFLECVQDMDHENMFWYRQDPGLGLRLIYFSYDVKMKEKGDIPEGYSVSREKKERFSLILESASTNQTSMYLCASSFSLVEAFFGQGTRLTVV.

The chain recombines TRBV2 with TRBJ1-2, with 9 nucleotides matching TRBD1. The trim removed 9 bases at V and 6 bases at J, leaving 5 bases unmatched. Germline lookup yields CDR1 SNHLY and CDR2 FYNNEI. The CDR3 consists of 12 residues. The DNA of the CDR3 is TGTGCCAGTCCGGGACAGGGCAATGGCTACACCTTC. This gives the protein CASPGQGNGYTF. Complete variable domain (other parts from reference TRBV2 and TRBJ1-2): EPEVTQTPSHQVTQMGQEVILRCVPISNHLYFYWYRQILGQKVEFLVSFYNNEISEKSEIFDDQFSVERPDGSNFTLKIRSTKLEDSAMYFCASPGQGNGYTFGSGTRLTVV.

This chain uses TRBV5-1 with TRBJ1-1; 9 positions match TRBD1. This CDR3 contains 17 residues. V trimming: 2 bases; J trimming: 2 bases; junction bases outside the gene matches: 10. The germline gives CDR1 SGHRS, CDR2 YFSETQ. The CDR3 protein is CASSFTFRDRVNTEAFF. CDR3 nucleotides: TGCGCCAGCAGCTTTACCTTCCGGGACAGGGTCAACACTGAAGCTTTCTTT.

Concerning this clonotype: One end of the junction is discordant with germline, which a read error may explain. The rearrangement joins TRBV7-2 to TRBJ2-1; D unresolved. Germline CDR1 and CDR2: SGHTA and FQGNSA. This CDR3 has 15 residues. The CDR3 DNA follows: TGTGCCGGCAGCTTAGTAGTGAACTCCTACAATGAGCAGTTCTTC. Protein product: CAGSLVVNSYNEQFF.

The rearrangement links TRBV12-3 or TRBV12-4 to TRBJ2-1; D is undetermined. The CDR3 loop spans 13 amino acids. The V gene lost 5 bases and the J gene lost 12 bases, with 17 bases spanning the gap. CDR3 loop: CASSLVTRVWQFF. In DNA, the CDR3 is TGTGCCAGCAGTCTCGTGACACGGGTTTGGCAGTTCTTC.

This clonotype was detected a few times. The chain combines TRBV7-3 with TRBJ2-1; D is possibly TRBD1 (6 bases). CDR3 length equals 16 residues. With 4 bases removed from V and 2 bases from J, the gap between germline ends came to 15 bases. Germline CDR1 reads SGHTA; CDR2 reads FQGTGA. The CDR3 reads CASSSASGATYNEQFF. The DNA for the CDR3 is TGTGCCAGCAGCTCAGCCTCAGGGGCCACCTACAATGAGCAGTTCTTC.

About this clonotype: A much larger clone sits a single nucleotide away, making a read error possible. The rearrangement joins TRBV6-1 to TRBJ2-3; maybe TRBD2 (6 bases). The CDR3 is 15 residues long. Germline V gene data show CDR1 as MNHNS and CDR2 as SASEGT. The CDR3 coding sequence is TGTGACAGCAGGAGGGGAGGCAGGGACACAGATACGCAGTATTTT. Its translation is CDSRRGGRDTDTQYF.

The chain combines TRBV10-2 with TRBJ2-7; 7 bases line up with TRBD2. The CDR3 is made up of 14 amino acids. The germline V gene encodes CDR1 WSHSY and CDR2 SAAADI. The V and J ends lost 3 bases and 1 base, in that order; junction bases with no gene match: 3. The CDR3 bases are TGCGCCAGCAGTGATTCGGGACTATCCTACGAGCAGTACTTC. Protein sequence: CASSDSGLSYEQYF.

This clonotype appeared a few times. V usage is TRBV14 and J usage is TRBJ2-7; D perhaps matches TRBD1 (5 bases). Germline loops: CDR1 SGHDN, CDR2 FVKESK. This CDR3 is built from 16 residues. Between the trimmed V and J ends, which lost 0 bases and 0 bases, there was a span of 12 bases. The CDR3 region has the DNA TGTGCCAGCAGCCAAGATGGAGACAGCCGCTCCTACGAGCAGTACTTC. Protein product: CASSQDGDSRSYEQYF.

This clonotype was counted ten times or more. The chain links TRBV28 to TRBJ2-3, with TRBD2 matching over 7 bases. Trimming removed 2 bases from V and 1 base from J; junction bases left unmatched: 3. Germline CDR1 MDHEN, CDR2 SYDVKM. The CDR3 loop spans 15 amino acids. CDR3 region: CASSLAGDRTDTQYF. The CDR3 DNA reads TGTGCCAGCAGTTTAGCGGGGGATCGCACAGATACGCAGTATTTT.

There are many counts of this clonotype. The chain combines TRBV7-6 with TRBJ1-4; 8 nucleotides agree with TRBD1. This CDR3 region has 16 residues. J was trimmed by 11 bases and V by 3 bases; bases with no gene match: 14. Germline loops: CDR1 SGHVS, CDR2 FNYEAQ. Written as DNA, the CDR3 is TGTGCCAGCAGCTTCAGTTGGTCAGGGGGCGCGGAGAAACTGTTTTTT. Protein: CASSFSWSGGAEKLFF.

This clonotype was found a few times. This sequence joins TRBV12-3 or TRBV12-4 and TRBJ1-1; D is possibly TRBD1 (5 bases). V dropped 6 bases and J dropped 1 base, with 12 bases sitting between them. The CDR3 runs to 14 residues. The CDR3 is CASRLTDPNTEAFF. In DNA, the CDR3 is TGTGCCAGCAGACTGACAGACCCGAACACTGAAGCTTTCTTT.

This clonotype has at least ten counts. A read error may account for a junction end that differs from germline. This chain uses TRBV7-7 with TRBJ2-7, with D possibly TRBD2 on 6 matching bases. Looked up from germline, CDR1 is SSHAT and CDR2 is FNYEAQ (reference sequence). The CDR3 totals 13 residues. The CDR3 bases are TGTGCTAGCAGCTTAGCCGGGGACTCCGAGCAGTACTTC. It codes for CASSLAGDSEQYF. The complete variable domain, with remaining parts taken from reference TRBV7-7 and TRBJ2-7, reads GAGVSQSPRYKVTKRGQDVTLRCDPISSHATLYWYQQALGQGPEFLTYFNYEAQPDKSGLPSDRFSAERPEGSISTLTIQRTEQRDSAMYRCASSLAGDSEQYFGPGTRLTVT.

This clonotype was recorded at least ten times. The gene calls are TRBV7-2 and TRBJ2-1; 12 bases map to TRBD2. Germline trimming cut 5 bases from V and 8 bases from J; bases unmatched to any gene: 7. CDR1 and CDR2 from the germline V gene are SGHTA and FQGNSA. This CDR3 region has 15 residues. The CDR3 nucleotides are TGTGCCAGCAGCCCTCTAGCGGGAGGGATCCATGAGCAGTTCTTC. It codes for CASSPLAGGIHEQFF.

The sample holds a few counts of this clonotype. The chain is built from TRBV19 and TRBJ2-3; D could derive from TRBD1 or TRBD2 (5 bases each). The CDR3 covers 14 residues. Germline V CDR1 and CDR2: LNHDA, SQIVND (reference sequence). The germline V and J ends were trimmed by 0 bases and 3 bases, with 7 bases remaining between them. Here the CDR3 DNA reads TGTGCCAGTAGTATAGAGGGGGAAACAGATACGCAGTATTTT. Translation: CASSIEGETDTQYF. The full variable domain, rest sourced from reference TRBV19 and TRBJ2-3, is DGGITQSPKYLFRKEGQNVTLSCEQNLNHDAMYWYRQDPGQGLRLIYYSQIVNDFQKGDIAEGYSVSREKKESFPLTVTSAQKNPTAFYLCASSIEGETDTQYFGPGTRLTVL.

This clonotype has ten or more counts. V gene TRBV7-8 combines with J gene TRBJ2-1; possible D gene TRBD1, 6 bases. Germline-derived CDR1 and CDR2 are SGHVS and FQNEAQ. V lost 4 bases to trimming and J lost 6 bases, with 10 bases between them. The CDR3 loop spans 13 amino acids. The CDR3 loop is CASSSRGGNEQFF. Here the CDR3 DNA reads TGTGCCAGCAGCTCCAGGGGCGGCAATGAGCAGTTCTTC.

There are a few counts of this clonotype. J is TRBJ2-7 and V is TRBV6-2 or TRBV6-3; the match to TRBD1 covers 7 bases. Germline V gene sequence: CDR1 MNHEY, CDR2 SVGEGT. After removal of 2 bases from V and 4 bases from J, the junction contained 5 bases not matched to a gene. This CDR3 region has 14 residues. CDR3 nucleotides: TGTGCCAGCAGTTACGCGAGACAGGGATACGAGCAGTACTTC. Residues: CASSYARQGYEQYF.

This clonotype has at least ten counts. The chain uses TRBV11-3 and TRBJ2-1; 7 positions agree with TRBD2. The germline V gene has CDR1 SGHNT and CDR2 YENEEA. V shed 4 bases and J 6 bases; nucleotides not matched to a gene: 9. The CDR3 is 15 residues long. The CDR3 is CASSSGHWTSNEQFF. The CDR3 DNA reads as TGTGCCAGCAGCTCGGGGCATTGGACTAGCAATGAGCAGTTCTTC.

The DNA of the CDR3 is TGTGCCAGCAGCTCCCAGGGAAGGGGACCCCTTGCAACTAATGAAAAACTGTTTTTT. Residues: CASSSQGRGPLATNEKLFF. The gene calls are TRBV28 and TRBJ1-4, with D tentatively TRBD1 (5 bases). Trimming pared 6 bases from V and 0 bases from J, leaving 23 bases between. The CDR3 contains 19 residues. Per germline, CDR1 MDHEN and CDR2 SYDVKM.